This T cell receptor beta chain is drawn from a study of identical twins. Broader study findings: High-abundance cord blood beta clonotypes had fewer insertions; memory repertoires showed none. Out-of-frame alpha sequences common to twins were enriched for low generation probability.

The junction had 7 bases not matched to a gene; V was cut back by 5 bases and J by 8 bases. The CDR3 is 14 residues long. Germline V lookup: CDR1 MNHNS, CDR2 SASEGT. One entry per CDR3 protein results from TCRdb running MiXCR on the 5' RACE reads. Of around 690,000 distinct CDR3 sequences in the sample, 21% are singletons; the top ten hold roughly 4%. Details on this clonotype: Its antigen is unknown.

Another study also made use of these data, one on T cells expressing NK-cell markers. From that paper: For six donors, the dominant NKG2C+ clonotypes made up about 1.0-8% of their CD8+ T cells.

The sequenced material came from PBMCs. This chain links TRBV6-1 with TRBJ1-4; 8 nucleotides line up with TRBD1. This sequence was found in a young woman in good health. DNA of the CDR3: TGTGCCAGCAGTCGGACAGGGAGGGACGAAAAACTGTTTTTT. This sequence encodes CASSRTGRDEKLFF.